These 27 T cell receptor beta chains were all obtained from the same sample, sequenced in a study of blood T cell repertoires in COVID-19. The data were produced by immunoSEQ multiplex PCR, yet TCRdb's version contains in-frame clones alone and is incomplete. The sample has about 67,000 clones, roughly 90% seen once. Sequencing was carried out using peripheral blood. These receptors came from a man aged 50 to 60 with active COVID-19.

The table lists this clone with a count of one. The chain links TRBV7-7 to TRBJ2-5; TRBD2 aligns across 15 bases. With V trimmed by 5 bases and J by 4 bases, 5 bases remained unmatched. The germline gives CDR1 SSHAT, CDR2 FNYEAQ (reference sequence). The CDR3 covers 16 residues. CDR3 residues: CASSASGLAGGETQYF. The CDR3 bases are TGTGCCAGCAGCGCTTCGGGACTAGCGGGAGGAGAGACCCAGTACTTC.

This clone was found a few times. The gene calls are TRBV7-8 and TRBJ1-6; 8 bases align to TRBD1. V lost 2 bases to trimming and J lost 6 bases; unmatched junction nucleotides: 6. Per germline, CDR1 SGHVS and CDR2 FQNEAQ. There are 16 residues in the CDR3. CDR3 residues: CASSLPTGVANSPLHF. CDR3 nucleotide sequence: TGTGCCAGCAGCTTACCGACAGGGGTGGCTAATTCACCCCTCCACTTT.

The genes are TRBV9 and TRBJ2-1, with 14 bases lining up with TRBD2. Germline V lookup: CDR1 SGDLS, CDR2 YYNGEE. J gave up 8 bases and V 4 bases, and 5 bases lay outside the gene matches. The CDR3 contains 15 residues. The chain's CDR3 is CASSPGLAGVDEQFF. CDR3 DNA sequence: TGTGCCAGCAGCCCGGGACTAGCGGGAGTAGATGAGCAGTTCTTC.

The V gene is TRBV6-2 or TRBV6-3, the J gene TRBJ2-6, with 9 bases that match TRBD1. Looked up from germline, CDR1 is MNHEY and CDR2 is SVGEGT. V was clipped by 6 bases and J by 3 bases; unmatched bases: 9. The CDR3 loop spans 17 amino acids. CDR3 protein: CASSWDREEGGANVLTF. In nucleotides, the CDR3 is TGTGCCAGCAGCTGGGACAGGGAAGAAGGTGGGGCCAACGTCCTGACTTTC.

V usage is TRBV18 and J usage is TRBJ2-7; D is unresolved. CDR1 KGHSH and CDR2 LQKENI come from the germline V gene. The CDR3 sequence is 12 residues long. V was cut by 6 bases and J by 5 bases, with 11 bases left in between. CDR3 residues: CASSTVFHEQYF. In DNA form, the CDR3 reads TGTGCCAGCTCCACGGTCTTCCACGAGCAGTACTTC.

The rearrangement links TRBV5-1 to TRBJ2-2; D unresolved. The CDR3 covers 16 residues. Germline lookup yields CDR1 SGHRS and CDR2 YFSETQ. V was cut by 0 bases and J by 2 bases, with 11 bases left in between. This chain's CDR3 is CASSLAARVNTGELFF. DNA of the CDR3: TGCGCCAGCAGCTTGGCCGCTAGAGTAAACACCGGGGAGCTGTTTTTT.

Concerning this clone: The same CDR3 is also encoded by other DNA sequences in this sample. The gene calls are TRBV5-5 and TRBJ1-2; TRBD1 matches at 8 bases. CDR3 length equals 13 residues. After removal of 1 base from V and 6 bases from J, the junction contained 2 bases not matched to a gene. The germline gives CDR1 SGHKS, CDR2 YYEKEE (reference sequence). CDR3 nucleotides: TGTGCCAGCAGCTTGTCAGGGGGCAATGGCTACACCTTC. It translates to CASSLSGGNGYTF.

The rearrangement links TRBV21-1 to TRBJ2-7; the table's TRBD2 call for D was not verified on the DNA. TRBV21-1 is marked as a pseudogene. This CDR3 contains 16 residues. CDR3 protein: CASSKRLAHLPYEQYF. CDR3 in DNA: TGTGCCAGCAGCAAACGGTTAGCGCATCTCCCCTACGAGCAGTACTTC.

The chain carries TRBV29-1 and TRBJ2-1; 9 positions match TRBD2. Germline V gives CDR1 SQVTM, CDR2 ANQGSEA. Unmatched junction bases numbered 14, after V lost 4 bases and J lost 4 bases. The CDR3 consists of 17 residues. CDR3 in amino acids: CSVGGGLAGSWYNEQFF. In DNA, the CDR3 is TGCAGCGTTGGTGGGGGACTAGCCGGGTCGTGGTACAATGAGCAGTTCTTC.

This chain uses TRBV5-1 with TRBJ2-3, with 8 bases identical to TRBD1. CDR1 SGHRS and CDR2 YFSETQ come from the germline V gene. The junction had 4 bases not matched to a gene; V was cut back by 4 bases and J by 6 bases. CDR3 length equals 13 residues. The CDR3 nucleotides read TGCGCCAGCAGCCCCAGGGGGCCTGATACGCAGTATTTT. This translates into CASSPRGPDTQYF. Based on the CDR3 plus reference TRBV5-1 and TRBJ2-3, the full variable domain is KAGVTQTPRYLIKTRGQQVTLSCSPISGHRSVSWYQQTPGQGLQFLFEYFSETQRNKGNFPGRFSGRQFSNSRSEMNVSTLELGDSALYLCASSPRGPDTQYFGPGTRLTVL.

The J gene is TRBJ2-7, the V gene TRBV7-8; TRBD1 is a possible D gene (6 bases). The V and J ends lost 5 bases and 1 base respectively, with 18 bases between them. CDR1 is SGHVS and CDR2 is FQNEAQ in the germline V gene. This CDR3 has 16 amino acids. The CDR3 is CASSPSRDKISYEQYF. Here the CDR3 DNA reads TGTGCCAGCAGCCCTAGTCGGGACAAAATTTCCTACGAGCAGTACTTC.

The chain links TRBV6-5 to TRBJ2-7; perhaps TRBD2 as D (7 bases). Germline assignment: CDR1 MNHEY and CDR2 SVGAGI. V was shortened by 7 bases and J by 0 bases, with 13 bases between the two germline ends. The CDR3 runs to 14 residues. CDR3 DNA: TGTGCCAGCATCCAAGCGGGACACTCCTACGAGCAGTACTTC. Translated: CASIQAGHSYEQYF.

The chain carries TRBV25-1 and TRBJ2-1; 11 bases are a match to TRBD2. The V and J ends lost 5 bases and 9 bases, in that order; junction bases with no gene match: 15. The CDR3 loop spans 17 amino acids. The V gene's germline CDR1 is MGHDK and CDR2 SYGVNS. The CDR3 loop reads CASSPRLGLAGGGEQFF. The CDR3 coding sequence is TGTGCCAGCAGTCCCCGTTTAGGTCTAGCGGGAGGAGGTGAGCAGTTCTTC.

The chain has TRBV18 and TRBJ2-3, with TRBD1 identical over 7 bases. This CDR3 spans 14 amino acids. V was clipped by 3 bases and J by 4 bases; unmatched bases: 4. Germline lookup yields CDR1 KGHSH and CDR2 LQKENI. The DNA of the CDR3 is TGTGCCAGCTCACCCGGGACAGCGGCAGATACGCAGTATTTT. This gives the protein CASSPGTAADTQYF.

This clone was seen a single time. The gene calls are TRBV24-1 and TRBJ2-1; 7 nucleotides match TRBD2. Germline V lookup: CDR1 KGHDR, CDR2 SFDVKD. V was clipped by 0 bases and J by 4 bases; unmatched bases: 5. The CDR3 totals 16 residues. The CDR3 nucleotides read TGTGCCACCAGTGATTTGTACGGGGGGTTTTACAATGAGCAGTTCTTC. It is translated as CATSDLYGGFYNEQFF.

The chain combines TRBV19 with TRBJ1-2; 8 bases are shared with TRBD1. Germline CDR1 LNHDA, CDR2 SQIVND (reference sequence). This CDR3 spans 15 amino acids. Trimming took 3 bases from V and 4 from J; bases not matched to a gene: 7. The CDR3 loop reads CASSIMAGGAYGYTF. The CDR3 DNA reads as TGTGCCAGTAGTATTATGGCAGGGGGCGCCTATGGCTACACCTTC.

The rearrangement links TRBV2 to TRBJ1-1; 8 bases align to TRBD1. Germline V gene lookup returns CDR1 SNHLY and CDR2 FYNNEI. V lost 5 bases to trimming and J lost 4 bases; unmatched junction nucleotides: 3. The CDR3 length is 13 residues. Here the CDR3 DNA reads TGTGCCAGCAGTTTACAGGGGGGCACTGAAGCTTTCTTT. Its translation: CASSLQGGTEAFF.

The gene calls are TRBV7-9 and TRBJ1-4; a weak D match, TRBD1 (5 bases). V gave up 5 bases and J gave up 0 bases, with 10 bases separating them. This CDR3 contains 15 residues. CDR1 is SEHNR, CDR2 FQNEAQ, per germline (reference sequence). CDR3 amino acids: CASSPAGSTNEKLFF. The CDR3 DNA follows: TGTGCCAGCAGCCCCGCAGGGTCAACTAATGAAAAACTGTTTTTT.

This CDR3 reads CAISVRGIEQYF. The CDR3 region has the DNA TGTGCCATCAGCGTCAGGGGGATCGAGCAGTACTTC. The chain recombines TRBV10-3 with TRBJ2-7; TRBD1 agrees at 7 bases. The CDR3 is made up of 12 amino acids. Per germline, CDR1 ENHRY and CDR2 SYGVKD. V shed 6 bases and J 6 bases; nucleotides not matched to a gene: 5.

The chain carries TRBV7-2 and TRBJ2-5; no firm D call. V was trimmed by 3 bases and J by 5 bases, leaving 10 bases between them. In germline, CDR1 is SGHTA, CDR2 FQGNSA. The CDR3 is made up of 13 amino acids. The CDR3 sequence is CASSFGFLETQYF. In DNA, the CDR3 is TGTGCCAGCAGCTTCGGGTTCCTGGAGACCCAGTACTTC.

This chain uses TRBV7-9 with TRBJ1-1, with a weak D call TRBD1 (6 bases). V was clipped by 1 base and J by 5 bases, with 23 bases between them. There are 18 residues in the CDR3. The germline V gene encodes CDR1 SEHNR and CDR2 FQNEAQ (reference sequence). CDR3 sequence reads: CASSLVSLQGGGRTEAFF. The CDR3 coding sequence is TGTGCCAGCAGCTTAGTATCGCTGCAAGGGGGTGGTAGGACTGAAGCTTTCTTT.

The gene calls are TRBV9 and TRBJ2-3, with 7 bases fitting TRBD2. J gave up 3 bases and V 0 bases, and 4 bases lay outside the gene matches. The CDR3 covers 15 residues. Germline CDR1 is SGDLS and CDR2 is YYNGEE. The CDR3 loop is CASSVGGTKTDTQYF. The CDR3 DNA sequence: TGTGCCAGCAGCGTAGGAGGGACTAAAACAGATACGCAGTATTTT.

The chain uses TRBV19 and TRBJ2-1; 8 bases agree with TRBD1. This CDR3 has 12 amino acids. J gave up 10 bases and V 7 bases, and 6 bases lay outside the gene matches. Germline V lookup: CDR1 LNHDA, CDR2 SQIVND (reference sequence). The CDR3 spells CASTSGGGEQFF. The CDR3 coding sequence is TGTGCCAGTACATCAGGGGGCGGCGAGCAGTTCTTC.

CDR3 region: CATSRASNQPQHF. As DNA, the CDR3 is TGTGCCACCAGCAGGGCCAGCAATCAGCCCCAGCATTTT. The J gene is TRBJ1-5, the V gene TRBV24-1, with D perhaps TRBD1 (5 bases). Germline-derived CDR1 and CDR2 are KGHDR and SFDVKD. CDR3 size: 13 residues. Trimming shortened V by 7 bases and J by 1 base, and 7 bases separated the two germline ends.

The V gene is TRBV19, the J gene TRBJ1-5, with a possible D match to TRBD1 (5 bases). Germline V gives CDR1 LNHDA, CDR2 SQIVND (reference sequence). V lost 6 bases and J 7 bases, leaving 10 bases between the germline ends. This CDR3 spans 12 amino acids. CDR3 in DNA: TGTGCCAGTAGCGGGGGGTACCAGCCCCAGCATTTT. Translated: CASSGGYQPQHF.

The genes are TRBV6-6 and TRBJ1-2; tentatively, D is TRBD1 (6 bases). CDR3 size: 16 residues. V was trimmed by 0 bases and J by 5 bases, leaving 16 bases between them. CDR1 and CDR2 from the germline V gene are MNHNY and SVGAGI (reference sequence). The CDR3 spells CASSYSTQGSLYGYTF. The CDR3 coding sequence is TGTGCCAGCAGTTACTCGACTCAGGGGAGCCTATATGGCTACACCTTC.

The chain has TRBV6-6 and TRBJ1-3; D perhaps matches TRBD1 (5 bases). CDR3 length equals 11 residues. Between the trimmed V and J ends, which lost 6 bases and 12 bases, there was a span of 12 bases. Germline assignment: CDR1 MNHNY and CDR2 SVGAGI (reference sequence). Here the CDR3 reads CASSNRIVIYF. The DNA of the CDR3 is TGTGCCAGCAGCAACAGGATCGTCATATATTTT.